This T cell receptor beta chain was recovered during a study of T-cell reconstitution after alpha-beta-depleted transplantation in children. Construction of the TCRbeta library involved unique molecular identifiers. In TCRdb, the PCR reads were re-called with MiXCR into one record per CDR3 protein. In the table there are 130,000 to 150,000 distinct CDR3 sequences, about 9% of which are singletons. The sequence derives from a female patient aged 2-15 years who had a stem cell transplant for congenital amegakaryocytic thrombocytopenia, so the T cells may come from the graft donor. This material consisted of PBMCs, mostly from graft donor cells, taken 180 days after TCRalphabeta/CD19-depleted stem cell transplant.

In DNA form, the CDR3 reads TGTGCCAGCAGCTTGGGACTAGTGGTTGGCGACGAGCAGTACTTC. Protein sequence: CASSLGLVVGDEQYF. This chain uses TRBV11-1 with TRBJ2-7; the match to TRBD2 covers 8 bases. This CDR3 spans 15 amino acids. CDR1 and CDR2 (germline): SGHAT, FQDESV (reference sequence). Trimming cost V 3 bases and J 5 bases; bases outside gene matches: 9.